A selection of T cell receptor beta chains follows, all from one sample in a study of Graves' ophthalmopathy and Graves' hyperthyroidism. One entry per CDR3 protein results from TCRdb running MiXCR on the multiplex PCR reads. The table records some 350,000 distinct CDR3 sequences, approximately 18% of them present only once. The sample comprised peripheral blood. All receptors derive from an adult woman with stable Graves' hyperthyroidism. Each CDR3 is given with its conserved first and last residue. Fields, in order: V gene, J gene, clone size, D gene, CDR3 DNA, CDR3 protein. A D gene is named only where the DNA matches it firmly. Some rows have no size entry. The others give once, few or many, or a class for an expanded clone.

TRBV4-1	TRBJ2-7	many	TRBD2	TGCGCCAGCAGCCAAGATCGACTAGCGGGACACTACGAGCAGTACTTC	CASSQDRLAGHYEQYF
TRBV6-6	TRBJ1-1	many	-	TGTGCCAGCAGTTACTCGATTGGGGCAGGAAACACTGAAGCTTTCTTT	CASSYSIGAGNTEAFF
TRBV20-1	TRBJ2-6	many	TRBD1	TGCAGTGCTGACAGGGGGTATGGGGCCAACGTCCTGACTTTC	CSADRGYGANVLTF
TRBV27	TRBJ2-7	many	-	TGTGCCAGCAGTTTTGGTAGGGCCTACGAGCAGTACTTC	CASSFGRAYEQYF
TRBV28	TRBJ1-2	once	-	TGTGCCAGCGGGCGCGGCTACACCTTC	CASGRGYTF
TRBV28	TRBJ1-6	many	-	TGTGCCAGCAGTAACGGAAATTCACCCCTCCACTTT	CASSNGNSPLHF
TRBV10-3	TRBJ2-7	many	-	TGTGCCATCAGTGAAGGATACGAGCAGTACTTC	CAISEGYEQYF
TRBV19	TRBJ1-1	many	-	TGTGCCAGTAGTCAGGCGATGAACACTGAAGCTTTCTTT	CASSQAMNTEAFF
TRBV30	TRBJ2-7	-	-	TGTGCCTGGGGCGGACAGCTCTACGAGCAGTACTTC	CAWGGQLYEQYF
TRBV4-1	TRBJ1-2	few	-	TGCGCCAGCAGCCAACAGGGTGGCTATGGCTACACCTTC	CASSQQGGYGYTF
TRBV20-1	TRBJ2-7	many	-	TGCAGTGCTACTGACCTTGAGGAGCAGTACTTC	CSATDLEEQYF
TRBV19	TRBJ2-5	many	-	TGTGCCAGTAGTATTACCGGGACGTCGGGGGAGACCCAGTACTTC	CASSITGTSGETQYF
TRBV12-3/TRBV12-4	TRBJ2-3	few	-	TGTGCCAGCAGTACTCCAGGGTCTGGCACAGATACGCAGTATTTT	CASSTPGSGTDTQYF
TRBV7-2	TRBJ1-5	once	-	TGTGCCAGCAGCAACCGCCGGTCCGCCCAGCATTTT	CASSNRRSAQHF
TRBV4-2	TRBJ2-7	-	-	TGTGCCAGCAGCCAAGACGTGGCAGTCGTTTCACGCGAGCAGTACTTC	CASSQDVAVVSREQYF
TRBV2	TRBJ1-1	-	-	TGTGCCACCGCAATCACAGGGTTGTCTGAAGCTTTCTTT	CATAITGLSEAFF
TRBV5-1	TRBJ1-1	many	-	TGCGCCAGCAGCTTGGATCCGGGACGGGGGTCTGAAGCTTTCTTT	CASSLDPGRGSEAFF
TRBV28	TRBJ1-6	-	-	TGTGCCAGCAGTTTACTGAACAGCTTGACGGATTCACCCCTCCACTTT	CASSLLNSLTDSPLHF
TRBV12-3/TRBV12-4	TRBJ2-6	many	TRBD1	TGTGCCAGCAGGGGTTCGGGACAGGGTTACTCTGGGGCCAACGTCCTGACTTTC	CASRGSGQGYSGANVLTF
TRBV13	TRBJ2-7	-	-	TGTGCCAGCAGCTCCCGGGACGGCCAAGCCTACGAGCAGTACTTC	CASSSRDGQAYEQYF
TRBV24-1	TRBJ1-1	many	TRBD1	TGTGCCACCAGGGATGCGACAGGGGGCAGGAGCGCTGAAGCTTTCTTT	CATRDATGGRSAEAFF
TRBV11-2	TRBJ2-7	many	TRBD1	TGTGCCAGCAGCTTAGACCTTCAGGGGGCTAATCTCTACGAGCAGTACTTC	CASSLDLQGANLYEQYF
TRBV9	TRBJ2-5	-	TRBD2	TGTGCCAGCAGCGCTAGCGGGAGACAAGAGACCCAGTACTTC	CASSASGRQETQYF
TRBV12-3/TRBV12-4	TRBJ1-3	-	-	TGTGCCAGCAGCCAAGAAGAAAACACCATATATTTT	CASSQEENTIYF
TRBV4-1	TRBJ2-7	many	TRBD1	TGCGCCAGCAGCCAACCCGGACAGGGCTACGAGCAGTACTTC	CASSQPGQGYEQYF
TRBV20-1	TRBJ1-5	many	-	TGCAGTGCTAGAAACCTCGGGACACCTAATCAGCCCCAGCATTTT	CSARNLGTPNQPQHF
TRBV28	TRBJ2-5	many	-	TGTGCCAGCCGGACACTCCAAGAGACCCAGTACTTC	CASRTLQETQYF
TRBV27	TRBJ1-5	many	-	TGTGCCAGCAGTTTATCGCAGTGGTTCCAGCCCCAGCATTTT	CASSLSQWFQPQHF
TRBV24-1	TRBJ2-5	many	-	TGTGCCACCAGTGATTACGACAACCAAGAGACCCAGTACTTC	CATSDYDNQETQYF
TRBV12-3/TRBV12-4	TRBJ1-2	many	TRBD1	TGTGCCACCATCCCGAAGACAGGGGGCGATAGGGGCTACACCTTC	CATIPKTGGDRGYTF
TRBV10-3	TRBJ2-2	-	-	TGTGCCATCAGTGAGTCAAGGCCCGGGGAGCTGTTTTTT	CAISESRPGELFF